This is a list of T cell receptor beta chains from one sample in a study of CD4 T cells in relation to SARS-CoV-2 and coronaviruses. The table came from immunoSEQ multiplex PCR; TCRdb's copy has only in-frame clones and leaves some out. The sample lists some 17,000 clones; 60% to 75% were seen once. The antigens of these receptors remain unknown. The sequenced sample consisted of CD4+ T cells from PBMCs, cultured in vitro. The receptors come from a human donor in good health. Both conserved end residues are part of each CDR3.

CDR3aa: CASGGSSSYNSPLHF
j_gene: TRBJ1-6
v_gene: TRBV11-2
len: 15

CDR3aa: CASSFVPWEQFF
j_gene: TRBJ2-1
v_gene: TRBV12-3/TRBV12-4
len: 12

CDR3aa: CASSPKSDNYGYTF
j_gene: TRBJ1-2
v_gene: TRBV18
len: 14

CDR3aa: CASSHTRVQGRNTEAFF
j_gene: TRBJ1-1
v_gene: TRBV14
len: 17

CDR3aa: CASSQDVKGYEQYF
j_gene: TRBJ2-7
v_gene: TRBV3-1/TRBV3-2
len: 14

CDR3aa: CASSLRESLTGELFF
j_gene: TRBJ2-2
v_gene: TRBV18
len: 15

CDR3aa: CASSYEQDRGLGGYTF
j_gene: TRBJ1-2
v_gene: TRBV10-1
len: 16

CDR3aa: CASSSELQETQYF
j_gene: TRBJ2-5
v_gene: TRBV5-1
len: 13

CDR3aa: CAIDSLDRGPYGYTF
j_gene: TRBJ1-2
v_gene: TRBV10-3
len: 15

CDR3aa: CATSRATGGRGYNSPLHF
j_gene: TRBJ1-6
v_gene: TRBV15
len: 18

CDR3aa: CALDQGGLYEQYF
j_gene: TRBJ2-7
v_gene: TRBV30
len: 13

CDR3aa: CASSSYLKNNEKLFF
j_gene: TRBJ1-4
v_gene: TRBV7-9
len: 15

CDR3aa: CATSPGEGRTDTQYF
j_gene: TRBJ2-3
v_gene: TRBV15
len: 15

CDR3aa: CASSFKPSGHNEQFF
j_gene: TRBJ2-1
v_gene: TRBV7-2
len: 15

CDR3aa: CASSPTSLSYNEQFF
j_gene: TRBJ2-1
v_gene: TRBV7-6
len: 15

CDR3aa: CASSPLGIGNTGELFF
j_gene: TRBJ2-2
v_gene: TRBV5-4
len: 16

CDR3aa: CASSLGTTNEQYF
j_gene: TRBJ2-7
v_gene: TRBV6-2/TRBV6-3
len: 13

CDR3aa: CASSVPGSGEQFF
j_gene: TRBJ2-1
v_gene: TRBV9
len: 13

CDR3aa: CASSLEKEQYF
j_gene: TRBJ2-7
v_gene: TRBV12-3/TRBV12-4
len: 11

CDR3aa: CASSLGFGRSYNEQFF
j_gene: TRBJ2-1
v_gene: TRBV19
len: 16

CDR3aa: CASSQEGTGGNEQYF
j_gene: TRBJ2-7
v_gene: TRBV3-1/TRBV3-2
len: 15

CDR3aa: CASSAREGSSPLHF
j_gene: TRBJ1-6
v_gene: TRBV18
len: 14

CDR3aa: CASSLTSDTEAFF
j_gene: TRBJ1-1
v_gene: TRBV27
len: 13

CDR3aa: CASSPRRQGTGETQYF
j_gene: TRBJ2-5
v_gene: TRBV6-2/TRBV6-3
len: 16

CDR3aa: CASSQDPGQGGPQQYF
j_gene: TRBJ2-7
v_gene: TRBV3-1/TRBV3-2
len: 16

CDR3aa: CASSYSGMGEETQYF
j_gene: TRBJ2-5
v_gene: TRBV6-5
len: 15

CDR3aa: CAWSAKVTGTDTQYF
j_gene: TRBJ2-3
v_gene: TRBV30
len: 15